In this sample, the clone carrying this T cell receptor beta chain turned up a few times. The antigen remains unidentified. The sample is drawn from a study of CD8 T cells in ankylosing spondylitis. Construction of TCR beta libraries was performed using quantitative 5'-RACE with molecular barcodes. TCRdb itself ran the 5' RACE reads through MiXCR, one entry per CDR3 protein. The repertoire includes fewer than 35,000 distinct CDR3 sequences, 14% of them detected once, and approximately 40% sits in the top ten. CDR3 size: 14 residues. V dropped 8 bases and J dropped 1; count of bases not matched to a gene: 5. Overall study results and limits: It was reported that disease-linked clones were significantly enriched in matched ankylosing spondylitis synovial fluid. For ankylosing spondylitis blood, a TCR beta motif of seven to nine highly homologous variants appeared characteristic. Earlier work had already found some motif variants in reactive arthritis synovial fluid and blood.

Sequences were obtained from blood. This chain joins TRBV12-3 or TRBV12-4 and TRBJ2-1; TRBD2 agrees at 7 bases. The clonotype comes from a male donor with ankylosing spondylitis or in good health (not recorded which). The CDR3 loop reads CASVRGGSYNEQFF. The CDR3 DNA is TGTGCCAGCGTAAGGGGAGGGTCCTACAATGAGCAGTTCTTC.